This TCR beta chain was observed in a study of technical replicates of blood from several donors. J was trimmed by 5 bases and V by 5 bases; bases with no gene match: 8. The CDR3 is 15 residues long. Germline CDR1 reads SSHAT; CDR2 reads FNYEAQ (reference sequence). Sequenced by immunoSEQ multiplex PCR; TCRdb stores in-frame clones only, minus some. The sample has approximately 81,000 clones; roughly 95% are singletons. V is TRBV7-7 and J is TRBJ2-5; 10 nucleotides match TRBD1. This sequence was found in a human donor in good health. The sample comprised T cells isolated from PBMCs. The CDR3 spells CASSQGTGVTETQYF. The DNA of the CDR3 is TGTGCCAGCAGCCAAGGGACAGGGGTAACGGAGACCCAGTACTTC.